Shown below are 4 T cell receptor beta chains from a single sample sequenced in a study of T-cell reconstitution after alpha-beta-depleted transplantation in children. During its preparation, the TCRbeta library received unique molecular identifiers. Each CDR3 protein gets one entry after TCRdb re-called the PCR reads with MiXCR. The table includes some 220,000 distinct CDR3 sequences, roughly a tenth detected once. This sample comprised PBMCs, obtained before TCRalphabeta/CD19-depleted stem cell transplant. These receptors all stem from a child less than two years old with acute myeloid leukemia, due to receive a stem cell transplant.

The rearrangement joins TRBV7-1 to TRBJ2-1; 8 nucleotides match TRBD2. TRBV7-1 is designated an ORF whose function remains uncertain. The length of the CDR3 is 16 residues. V lost 1 base, J lost 1 base, and 3 bases stayed unmatched. This CDR3 reads CASSSGLAKSYNEQFF. The DNA of the CDR3 is TGTGCCAGCAGCTCAGGACTAGCGAAATCCTACAATGAGCAGTTCTTC.

Ten or more counts support this clonotype. CDR3 coding DNA: TGTGCCAGCAGCCTCACAGGGATCGGCGATACGCAGTATTTT. Residues: CASSLTGIGDTQYF. The chain carries TRBV3-1 and TRBJ2-3; D perhaps matches TRBD1 (6 bases). This CDR3 has 14 amino acids. CDR1 and CDR2 (germline): LGHDT, YNNKEL (reference sequence). The V end was cut by 4 bases, the J end by 6 bases, with 14 bases between.

Many counts were recorded for this clonotype. This chain links TRBV6-7 with TRBJ1-1, with TRBD1 identical over 8 bases. TRBV6-7 is labeled an ORF, and its function is uncertain. J was trimmed by 10 bases and V by 4 bases; bases with no gene match: 11. The CDR3 totals 14 residues. The CDR3 protein is CASSSTGFQGAAFF. CDR3 bases: TGTGCCAGCAGTTCGACAGGCTTCCAGGGGGCAGCTTTCTTT.

This clonotype was found many times. The V call is TRBV13, the J call TRBJ1-4; D perhaps matches TRBD1 (5 bases). The germline gives CDR1 PRHDT, CDR2 FYEKMQ (reference sequence). The CDR3 totals 14 residues. The V gene lost 5 bases and the J gene lost 6 bases, with 13 bases spanning the gap. Written as DNA, the CDR3 is TGTGCCAGCAGCACCGGGACCCCGGATGAAAAACTGTTTTTT. It specifies CASSTGTPDEKLFF.